This record covers a single T cell receptor beta chain. Its antigen remains unidentified. These data come from a study of tumor-infiltrating lymphocytes in localized non-small cell lung cancer. CDR1 SEHNR and CDR2 FQNEAQ come from the germline V gene (reference sequence). V lost 7 bases to trimming and J lost 6 bases, with 21 bases between them. There are 16 residues in the CDR3. The data were produced by immunoSEQ multiplex PCR, yet TCRdb's version contains in-frame clones alone and is incomplete. The sample holds 4,900 or so clones; 66% are singletons and the top ten take 60% to 75%. Study outcomes and limitations: Only some patients had TCR sequencing, depending on available tissue.

Sample: lung tumor tissue. The chain uses TRBV7-9 and TRBJ1-4; weak D call: TRBD1 (6 bases). The sequence derives from a human donor with non-small cell lung cancer. The CDR3 is CASTRALGGVDEKLFF. CDR3 nucleotides: TGTGCCAGCACCCGGGCCTTAGGGGGAGTCGATGAAAAACTGTTTTTT. Using reference TRBV7-9 and TRBJ1-4 for the parts outside the CDR3, the full variable domain is DTGVSQNPRHKITKRGQNVTFRCDPISEHNRLYWYRQTLGQGPEFLTYFQNEAQLEKSRLLSDRFSAERPKGSFSTLEIQRTEQGDSAMYLCASTRALGGVDEKLFFGSGTQLSVL.